This T cell receptor (beta chain) was observed in a study of technical replicates of blood from several donors (dated by TCRdb to 2017 to 2019). Library generation was performed with the immunoSEQ multiplex PCR assay. TCRdb took over this immuneACCESS table, retaining in-frame rearrangements with V and J assigned. Such tables are incomplete; in checked studies, under half of the missing clones stem from an unresolved V gene, and the remainder is unexplained. Here the sample has around 77,000 clones; about nine tenths occur a single time. The biggest ten clones account for 0.41% of the sample. A word on this clone: Its antigen is unknown. The record has no base qualities; no much larger clone is one base away.

V lost 8 bases and J lost 1 base; the stretch between them is 11 bases long. From the cysteine up to the phenylalanine, the CDR3 has a length of 13 residues. Of the read, only the CDR3 DNA is kept; its 39 bases are in frame from base 1. The germline V gene provides CDR1 MNHNS and CDR2 SASEGT. This receptor was identified in a human donor in good health. The chain employs TRBV6-1 and TRBJ2-5; the D segment could be TRBD2, given 5 matching bases. Sequences were obtained from T cells isolated from PBMCs. The encoded CDR3 is CASRVSGQETQYF. In nucleotide form, the sequence is TGTGCCAGCCGCGTGAGCGGCCAAGAGACCCAGTACTTC.